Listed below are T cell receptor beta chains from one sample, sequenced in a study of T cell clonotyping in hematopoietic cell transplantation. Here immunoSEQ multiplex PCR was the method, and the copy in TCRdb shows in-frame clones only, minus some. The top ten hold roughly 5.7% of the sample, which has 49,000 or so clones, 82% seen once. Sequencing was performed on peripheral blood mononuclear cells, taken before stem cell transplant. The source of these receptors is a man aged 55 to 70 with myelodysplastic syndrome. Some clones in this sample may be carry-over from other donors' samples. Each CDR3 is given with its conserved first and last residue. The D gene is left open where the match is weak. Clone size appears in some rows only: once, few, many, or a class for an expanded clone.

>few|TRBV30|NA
CAWSNRGHYGYTF
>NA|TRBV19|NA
CASSRPDFPYEQYF
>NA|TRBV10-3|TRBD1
CAISSGTGDTEAFF
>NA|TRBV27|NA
CASSTREELVGYGYTF
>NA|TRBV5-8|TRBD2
CASSFGGGPSSTDTQYF
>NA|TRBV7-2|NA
CASSLNGANTEAFF
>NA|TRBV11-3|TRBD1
CASSSGQGPNTDTQYF
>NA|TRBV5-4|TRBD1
CASSTEIRTGNSGNTIYF
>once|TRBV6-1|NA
CASTKPGHPNYGYTF
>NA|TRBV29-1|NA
CSVEDDNEQFF
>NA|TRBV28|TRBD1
CASRTGSRDYGYTF
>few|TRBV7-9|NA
CASSLDVTGSGYTF
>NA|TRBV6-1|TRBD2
CASSEFGGGQETQYF
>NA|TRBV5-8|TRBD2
CASSLGLAADQETQYF
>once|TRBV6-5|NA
CASGNYGYTF
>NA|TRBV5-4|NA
CASSLTPAQKSPLHF
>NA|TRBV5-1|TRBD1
CASSLTGAFTDTQYF
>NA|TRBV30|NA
CAWSGQGGQYTQYF
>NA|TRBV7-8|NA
CASNPRGGQGWGEQYF
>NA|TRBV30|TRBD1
CAWRGQFEQYF